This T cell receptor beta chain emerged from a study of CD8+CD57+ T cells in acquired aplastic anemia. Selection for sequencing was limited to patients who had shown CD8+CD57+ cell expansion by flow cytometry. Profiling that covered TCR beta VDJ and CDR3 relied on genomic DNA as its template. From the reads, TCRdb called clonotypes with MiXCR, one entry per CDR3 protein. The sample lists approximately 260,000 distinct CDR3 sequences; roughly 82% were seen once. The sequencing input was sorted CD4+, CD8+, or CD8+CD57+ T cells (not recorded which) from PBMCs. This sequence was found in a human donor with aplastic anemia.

DNA for the CDR3: TGTGCCAGCAGCTTAGGGGGAGGCGCCGCGCAGTATTTT. Its protein product is CASSLGGGAAQYF. The chain carries TRBV7-8 and TRBJ2-3; weak D call: TRBD2 (6 bases). The V end was cut by 1 base, the J end by 10 bases, with 12 bases between. The CDR3 extends over 13 amino acids. Germline V CDR1 and CDR2: SGHVS, FQNEAQ.